A selection of T cell receptor beta chains follows, all from one sample in a study of blood T cell repertoires in COVID-19. TCRdb keeps only in-frame clones here, not all; method: immunoSEQ multiplex PCR. Here the sample spans approximately 74,000 clones, approximately 90% being singletons. Source material: peripheral blood. All receptors come from a woman in her fifties or sixties with active COVID-19. Each CDR3 is given with its conserved first and last residue. D genes are given only for firm matches. Some rows have no size entry. The others give once, few or many, or a class for an expanded clone.

v_gene	d_gene	abundance	j_gene	CDR3aa	CDR3nt
TRBV2	TRBD1	NA	TRBJ1-1	CASRPQGTAEAFF	TGTGCCAGCAGACCACAGGGGACCGCTGAAGCTTTCTTT
TRBV5-4	NA	NA	TRBJ2-1	CASSHQQGIYNEQFF	TGTGCCAGCAGCCATCAACAGGGAATCTACAATGAGCAGTTCTTC
TRBV5-1	NA	NA	TRBJ2-7	CASSLYSGAGRMYEQYF	TGCGCCAGCAGCTTGTACTCTGGGGCAGGGCGGATGTACGAGCAGTACTTC
TRBV7-2	TRBD2	NA	TRBJ2-2	CASSTTSFGELFF	TGTGCCAGCAGCACGACTAGCTTCGGGGAGCTGTTTTTT
TRBV5-6	TRBD2	NA	TRBJ2-1	CASTSSGGGILFNNEQFF	TGTGCCAGCACCTCCTCGGGCGGGGGTATTCTCTTTAACAATGAGCAGTTCTTC
TRBV6-1	NA	NA	TRBJ1-4	CASGDSHRTNEKLFF	TGTGCCAGCGGTGACAGCCACAGAACTAATGAAAAACTGTTTTTT
TRBV27	TRBD2	NA	TRBJ2-1	CASTSGSPSYNEQFF	TGTGCCAGCACAAGCGGGAGTCCCTCCTACAATGAGCAGTTCTTC
TRBV6-5	TRBD2	NA	TRBJ2-2	CASSYWGGAGSGELFF	TGTGCCAGCAGTTACTGGGGAGGGGCGGGCTCCGGGGAGCTGTTTTTT
TRBV5-4	NA	few	TRBJ2-5	CASSPSGQETQYF	TGTGCCAGCAGCCCGAGCGGCCAAGAGACCCAGTACTTC
TRBV6-5	NA	NA	TRBJ2-7	CASRKLEEQYF	TGTGCCAGCAGGAAGTTAGAGGAGCAGTACTTC
TRBV4-1	TRBD2	NA	TRBJ2-1	CASSNYGRSLANEQFF	TGCGCCAGCAGCAACTACGGGAGGTCTCTTGCCAATGAGCAGTTCTTC
TRBV11-2	TRBD2	NA	TRBJ2-1	CASSPLAGGGYEQFF	TGTGCCAGCAGCCCCCTAGCGGGAGGGGGGTATGAGCAGTTCTTC
TRBV28	TRBD2	NA	TRBJ2-3	CASSLAGGPRDTQYF	TGTGCCAGCAGTTTAGCGGGAGGGCCGCGAGATACGCAGTATTTT
TRBV7-9	NA	NA	TRBJ2-5	CASSLDGLGEETQYF	TGTGCCAGCAGCTTAGACGGGCTGGGAGAAGAGACCCAGTACTTC
TRBV4-1	TRBD1	NA	TRBJ1-2	CASSQVRGQGARDGYTF	TGCGCCAGCAGCCAAGTCCGCGGACAGGGGGCTAGGGATGGCTACACCTTC
TRBV7-9	TRBD2	NA	TRBJ2-3	CASSLDSGLAVTDTQYF	TGTGCCAGCAGTCTAGACTCGGGACTAGCGGTTACAGATACGCAGTATTTT
TRBV9	NA	NA	TRBJ2-7	CASSVAAGTVNEQYF	TGTGCCAGCAGCGTAGCAGCAGGCACAGTTAACGAGCAGTACTTC
TRBV6-5	TRBD2	NA	TRBJ2-5	CASSHLAGDQETQYF	TGTGCCAGCAGCCACCTAGCGGGAGATCAAGAGACCCAGTACTTC
TRBV5-1	TRBD1	NA	TRBJ1-2	CASSSGTGAGYGYTF	TGCGCCAGCAGCTCCGGGACAGGGGCCGGCTATGGCTACACCTTC
TRBV6-6	NA	NA	TRBJ2-3	CASEELGSDTQYF	TGTGCCAGCGAGGAGCTTGGTTCAGATACGCAGTATTTT
TRBV27	TRBD1	NA	TRBJ2-3	CASKDRGTDTQYF	TGTGCCAGCAAGGACAGGGGCACAGATACGCAGTATTTT
TRBV28	NA	NA	TRBJ1-2	CASRYREGYTF	TGTGCCAGCAGATACAGGGAGGGCTACACCTTC
TRBV4-2	TRBD1	NA	TRBJ2-7	CASSQPGQGSYEQYF	TGTGCCAGCAGCCAGCCCGGACAGGGGTCCTACGAGCAGTACTTC
TRBV9	NA	NA	TRBJ2-5	CASSVGVVAGDQYF	TGTGCCAGCAGCGTAGGGGTAGTGGCCGGGGACCAGTACTTC
TRBV14	NA	NA	TRBJ1-1	CASSQDWRGTEAFF	TGTGCCAGCAGCCAAGATTGGCGGGGCACTGAAGCTTTCTTT
TRBV10-3	NA	once	TRBJ1-3	CAITTRISGNTIYF	TGTGCCATCACGACACGTATCTCTGGAAACACCATATATTTT
TRBV6-6	TRBD2	NA	TRBJ2-1	CASSSLGLGGNEQFF	TGTGCCAGCAGTTCCCTAGGACTAGGAGGTAATGAGCAGTTCTTC
TRBV12-5	NA	once	TRBJ2-6	CASGTDQGSGANVLTF	TGTGCTAGTGGCACAGACCAGGGCTCTGGGGCCAACGTCCTGACTTTC
TRBV6-5	TRBD1	NA	TRBJ2-3	CASSYRGSGTDTQYF	TGTGCCAGCAGCTACAGGGGGAGTGGAACAGATACGCAGTATTTT
TRBV11-2	TRBD1	once	TRBJ1-1	CASSAQGGVTEAFF	TGTGCCAGCAGCGCCCAGGGGGGTGTCACTGAAGCTTTCTTT
TRBV18	TRBD1	NA	TRBJ2-1	CASSPGQGSYNEQFF	TGTGCCAGCTCACCAGGACAGGGCTCCTACAATGAGCAGTTCTTC
TRBV28	NA	NA	TRBJ2-6	CASSRFGRAGANVLTF	TGTGCCAGCAGTAGGTTTGGGAGAGCTGGGGCCAACGTCCTGACTTTC
TRBV27	TRBD1	NA	TRBJ1-4	CARTGVESEKLFF	TGTGCCAGAACAGGGGTAGAGAGCGAAAAACTGTTTTTT
TRBV19	TRBD1	NA	TRBJ1-1	CASSTRDRGTEAFF	TGTGCCAGTAGTACCCGGGACAGAGGCACTGAAGCTTTCTTT
TRBV7-2	NA	once	TRBJ2-2	CASSRNTGELFF	TGTGCCAGCAGCCGGAACACCGGGGAGCTGTTTTTT